This T cell receptor (beta chain) was observed in a study of PD-1 blockade in classical Hodgkin lymphoma. The overall study: Nivolumab was given intravenously to patients at 3 mg/kg every 2 weeks. Whole-study findings and limits: Baseline TCR diversity was reportedly lower in newly diagnosed patients than healthy donors. Whereas CD4+ TCR diversity had risen significantly by C4D1, CD8+ TCR diversity had not. Those achieving complete response showed baseline diversity like newly diagnosed patients.

CDR1 is SGDLS, CDR2 YYNGEE, per germline. The ends were cut back, 4 bases at V and 2 bases at J, with 16 bases in the middle. This CDR3 contains 15 residues. The sample's time point: cycle 4 day 1 (C4D1), after less than 7 weeks of nivolumab. Each of the patients experienced relapse following autologous stem cell transplantation, and their brentuximab vedotin exposure differed. Only in-frame clones appear in the TCRdb table, and some are missing; sequencing was by immunoSEQ multiplex PCR. This sample has approximately 93,000 clones, with 78% found just once. About this clone itself: Its antigen is still unknown.

The receptor was derived from a human donor with classical Hodgkin lymphoma. This sequence joins TRBV9 and TRBJ2-7; D gene ambiguous. This specimen consisted of peripheral blood mononuclear cells (PBMCs), obtained before the fourth cycle of nivolumab. The CDR3 protein is CASSLSPIPTYEQYF. The CDR3 DNA reads as TGTGCCAGCAGCCTTAGCCCCATCCCTACCTACGAGCAGTACTTC.